These T cell receptor beta chains were read from a single sample in a study of T cell repertoires in cytomegalovirus infection. No antigen is known for these receptors. One entry per CDR3 protein, called by TCRdb with MiXCR from the reads. Counted here are about 920,000 distinct CDR3 sequences, approximately 31% occurring once; the ten biggest clones make up roughly an eighth. The specimen comprised cultured CD8+ T cells from PBMCs, sampled from culture after CMV antigen stimulation. Receptor source: a human donor in good health (CMV status not recorded). Some clones in this sample may be carry-over from other donors' samples. Both conserved end residues are part of each CDR3. Each record gives: D gene, V gene, J gene, clone size, CDR3 protein, CDR3 DNA. The D gene is left open where the match is weak. Expanded clones are given a class, and other clones once, few, many or no size at all.

>NA|TRBV4-2|TRBJ2-7|few
CASSQDRSGDGAYEQYF
TGTGCCAGCAGCCAAGATCGCTCGGGGGACGGTGCCTACGAGCAGTACTTC
>TRBD2|TRBV2|TRBJ2-1|few
CASTGAGGPDNEQFF
TGTGCCAGCACTGGGGCGGGGGGGCCGGACAATGAGCAGTTCTTC
>TRBD1|TRBV2|TRBJ2-5|NA
CATLGQGGETQYF
TGTGCCACCCTGGGACAGGGGGGAGAGACCCAGTACTTC
>NA|TRBV29-1|TRBJ1-6|few
CSYGGGEFSPLHF
TGCAGCTATGGGGGGGGGGAATTTTCACCCCTCCACTTT
>NA|TRBV9|TRBJ2-2|few
CASSVEAVGTGELFF
TGTGCCAGCAGCGTAGAAGCAGTGGGCACCGGGGAGCTGTTTTTT
>NA|TRBV14|TRBJ1-1|few
CASSQRPWGGWTEAFF
TGTGCCAGCAGCCAAAGGCCTTGGGGGGGCTGGACTGAAGCTTTCTTT
>NA|TRBV7-6|TRBJ2-3|NA
CASRFQGGITDTQYF
TGTGCCAGCAGATTCCAAGGGGGTATCACAGATACGCAGTATTTT
>NA|TRBV6-6|TRBJ2-3|NA
CASSPGDNTDTQYF
TGTGCCAGCAGTCCGGGGGATAACACAGATACGCAGTATTTT
>NA|TRBV19|TRBJ2-1|NA
CASSVPGRPFLYNEQFF
TGTGCCAGTAGTGTTCCCGGGAGACCATTTTTGTACAATGAGCAGTTCTTC
>TRBD1|TRBV5-5|TRBJ2-2|NA
CASSLYGDSADGGELFF
TGTGCCAGCAGCTTATATGGGGACAGCGCCGATGGCGGGGAGCTGTTTTTT
>NA|TRBV6-6|TRBJ1-1|NA
CASSYLTSQGWSTEAFF
TGTGCCAGCAGCTACCTTACCTCCCAGGGGTGGAGCACTGAAGCTTTCTTT
>NA|TRBV7-9|TRBJ1-2|NA
CASSIPTDYGYTF
TGTGCCAGCAGCATCCCGACAGACTATGGCTACACCTTC
>NA|TRBV9|TRBJ1-3|many
CASSVGAGGTGNTIYF
TGTGCCAGCAGCGTAGGAGCTGGGGGAACTGGAAACACCATATATTTT
>NA|TRBV24-1|TRBJ1-2|NA
CATSDSSGGHGYTF
TGTGCCACCAGTGATTCCTCCGGGGGGCACGGCTACACCTTC
>NA|TRBV7-6|TRBJ1-3|NA
CASSQNRNTIYF
TGTGCCAGCAGCCAAAACAGAAACACCATATATTTT
>NA|TRBV7-9|TRBJ1-5|few
CASTDFYSNQPQHF
TGTGCCAGCACGGATTTTTATAGCAATCAGCCCCAGCATTTT
>NA|TRBV7-8|TRBJ2-7|many
CASSLAGPSSYEQYF
TGTGCCAGCAGCTTAGCGGGGCCAAGCTCCTACGAGCAGTACTTC
>NA|TRBV2|TRBJ2-1|NA
CASSGGLARSYNEQFF
TGTGCCAGCAGTGGGGGGCTAGCTCGATCCTACAATGAGCAGTTCTTC
>NA|TRBV6-6|TRBJ2-7|few
CASSGENFGIYEQYF
TGTGCCAGCAGCGGGGAGAATTTTGGAATTTACGAGCAGTACTTC
>NA|TRBV6-1|TRBJ1-5|few
CASSEAGGGPIPNRGNQPQHF
TGTGCCAGCAGTGAAGCGGGGGGAGGCCCCATCCCAAATCGAGGCAATCAGCCCCAGCATTTT
>NA|TRBV15|TRBJ2-5|NA
CATSRYHKETQYF
TGTGCCACCAGCAGATATCACAAGGAGACCCAGTACTTC
>TRBD1|TRBV6-1|TRBJ2-2|many
CASRPRQGGFTGELFF
TGTGCCAGCAGACCGCGACAGGGGGGGTTCACCGGGGAGCTGTTTTTT
>TRBD2|TRBV14|TRBJ2-7|NA
CVSSHWTSGGYEQYF
TGTGTCAGCAGCCACTGGACTAGCGGGGGCTACGAGCAGTACTTC
>TRBD1|TRBV7-8|TRBJ1-5|NA
CANSPRGPLTGSGQPQHF
TGTGCCAACAGCCCTAGGGGGCCCTTGACAGGGAGCGGCCAGCCCCAGCATTTT
>NA|TRBV28|TRBJ2-7|once
CASSQLPGRTYEQYF
TGTGCCAGCAGTCAGCTTCCGGGACGGACCTACGAGCAGTACTTC
>NA|TRBV7-6|TRBJ1-1|NA
CASFTPSMNTEAFF
TGTGCCAGCTTCACTCCCTCAATGAACACTGAAGCTTTCTTT
>NA|TRBV15|TRBJ2-3|NA
CATSNGRALTDTQYF
TGTGCCACCAGCAACGGCAGGGCTCTCACAGATACGCAGTATTTT
>TRBD2|TRBV6-2/TRBV6-3|TRBJ2-1|few
CASSLAAFYNEQFF
TGTGCCAGCAGTCTAGCGGCATTCTACAATGAGCAGTTCTTC
>NA|TRBV6-5|TRBJ1-6|NA
CASSYVGSRNSPLHF
TGTGCCAGCAGTTACGTGGGTAGTCGTAATTCACCCCTCCACTTT
>TRBD2|TRBV20-1|TRBJ2-1|NA
CSARDTMGLAGGPGIEQFF
TGCAGTGCTAGAGATACAATGGGACTAGCGGGGGGGCCGGGCATTGAGCAGTTCTTC
>TRBD1|TRBV2|TRBJ1-1|NA
CASRRDRGFTEAFF
TGTGCCAGCAGGCGGGACAGGGGGTTCACTGAAGCTTTCTTT
>NA|TRBV6-1|TRBJ1-4|NA
CASLEGGNEKLFF
TGTGCCAGCCTGGAGGGGGGAAACGAAAAACTGTTTTTT